This T cell receptor (beta chain) was retrieved from a study of T cells after yellow fever vaccination. Template-switching 5'RACE yielded the TCR cDNA; a universal primer site and UMIs were added in the process. TCRdb passed the 5' RACE reads through MiXCR, listing each CDR3 protein once. This table holds 150,000 to 200,000 distinct CDR3 sequences, more than 9.5% found once. Study findings and constraints: Peak timing came faster in the weaker secondary response, day 5 versus 15. The booster response re-showed most primary clones: around 97% CD4, more than 80% CD8. FACS-sorted repertoires might harbor abundant contaminating clonotypes from the bulk population.

This clonotype has at least ten counts. Antigen specificity is unknown. Trimming cost V 0 bases and J 6 bases, with 7 bases left between them. The germline V gene encodes CDR1 LGHNA and CDR2 YSLEER. There are 13 residues in the CDR3. Sequenced here: CD8+ T cells sorted from PBMCs, sampled 15 days after the yellow fever booster vaccination. The TCR originated in a man aged 18 to 29 who received the YFV17D yellow fever vaccine. The V and J genes are TRBV4-3 and TRBJ2-3, with no clear D. CDR3 in amino acids: CASSQDRWDTQYF. DNA of the CDR3: TGCGCCAGCAGCCAAGACCGATGGGATACGCAGTATTTT.